This T cell receptor (beta chain) was identified during a study of T-cell reconstitution after alpha-beta-depleted transplantation in children. Of note for this clonotype: The antigen is unknown.

CDR1 SGHTA and CDR2 FQGNSA come from the germline V gene. This CDR3 comprises 20 residues. Trimming pared 5 bases from V and 3 bases from J, leaving 28 bases between. The library targeted TCRbeta and was prepared with unique molecular identifiers. Each CDR3 protein gets one entry after TCRdb re-called the PCR reads with MiXCR. The table has nearly 9,500 distinct CDR3 sequences, about 14% seen once. Overall study results and limits: Fresh T-cell production supplied most of the T-cell counts and diversity seen one year after transplant. The origin of alpha-beta T cells about two months after transplant was reportedly several hundred expanded graft clones. Some patients' high day-60 TCRbeta diversity was attributed to recipient cells surviving conditioning.

The TCR originated in a male patient younger than 18 who had a stem cell transplant for acute lymphoblastic leukemia, so the T cells may come from the graft donor. The sequenced sample was PBMCs, mostly from graft donor cells, obtained 60 days after TCRalphabeta/CD19-depleted stem cell transplant. The gene calls are TRBV7-2 and TRBJ1-4; a weak D match, TRBD1 (6 bases). CDR3 region: CASSAGLRDTFSPPNEKLFF. In DNA, the CDR3 is TGTGCCAGCAGCGCCGGCCTCCGGGACACTTTTTCCCCACCTAATGAAAAACTGTTTTTT.